The T cell receptor (beta chain) described here comes from a study of a mutant IDH1 vaccine in newly diagnosed glioma. Study-wide context: Averaging 40.4 years of age, treated patients were about 60% male and around 38% female.

The sample's time point: baseline, week 1 (first vaccination visit). Treatment meaning: pre-vaccination baseline after standard-of-care therapy. New astrocytomas of WHO grade 3 or 4 that were IDH1-mutant and ATRX-lost were found in the donors. Method: immunoSEQ multiplex PCR; TCRdb's copy keeps in-frame clones and lacks some. Of about 92,000 clones in the sample, around four fifths were seen once. The trim removed 1 base at V and 4 bases at J, leaving 8 bases unmatched. The germline CDR1 and CDR2 sequences are ENHRY and SYGVKD. The CDR3 runs 18 residues. The material sequenced was PBMCs, taken from a glioma patient treated with radiotherapy, temozolomide or both. The source of this sequence is a woman in her fifties or sixties with glioma. The V and J genes are TRBV10-3 and TRBJ2-2; 11 bases match TRBD1. CDR3 in DNA: TGTGCCATCAGTGAGTTGGGACCCGGGACAGGGGGCACCGGGGAGCTGTTTTTT. Residues: CAISELGPGTGGTGELFF.